This entry is about one T cell receptor beta chain. The antigen remains unidentified. The sample's treatment: approximately nine-day PBMC culture with coronavirus spike peptide pools or control peptides (ViraFEST assay). One should note that the unexposed donor's CD4+ T cells were collected before the COVID-19 pandemic (2011-2018). The CDR3 has 16 amino acids. The sample belongs to a study of vaccination and CD4 T cells after COVID-19. Cultured CD4+ T-cell DNA underwent Oncomine TCR Beta short-read sequencing. TCRdb re-called the PCR reads with MiXCR, one entry per CDR3 protein. The sample lists thousands of distinct CDR3 sequences; around 49% were seen once. General study points: Although the median of SARS-CoV-2-reactive clonotypes rose from around 19 to 38, the change was not significant.

The rearrangement uses TRBV21-1 and TRBJ2-1; the D call of TRBD1 is as the table states it, not checked on the DNA. TRBV21-1 is noted as a pseudogene. This sequence was found in a human donor in good health. Sequenced sample: CD4+ T cells from blood, cultured in vitro. CDR3 sequence: CASSKAVSSGDNEQFF. For the CDR3, the DNA is TGTGCCAGCAGCAAAGCCGTAAGCTCAGGGGACAATGAGCAGTTCTTC.